Given below is one T cell receptor (beta chain) in context. Noted time point: blood from clinic visit 5 months post-surgery; TSC patient then seizure free. At least one anti-epileptic drug was given before surgery. This entry comes from a study of brain T cells in children with intractable seizures. Trimming took off 5 bases at V and 8 bases at J, with 18 bases between the two ends. CDR3 length: 14 amino acids. In germline, CDR1 is SGHAT, CDR2 FQNNGV. This table comes from immunoSEQ multiplex PCR, and its TCRdb copy is limited to in-frame clones, with some not included. The data hold 340,000 or so clones, with approximately 93% observed a single time.

The origin of this receptor is a boy in the first two years of life with tuberous sclerosis and intractable seizures. Material: peripheral blood, obtained about 5 months after surgery. The chain combines TRBV11-2 with TRBJ1-2, with D possibly being TRBD1 (5 bases). The CDR3 coding sequence is TGTGCCAGCAGCCCTTCAGGGAGGTTCGGGGGCTACACCTTC. The encoded protein is CASSPSGRFGGYTF.